This T cell receptor (beta chain) was sequenced during a study of blood T cell repertoires in COVID-19. Overall study context: Acute-phase and convalescent COVID-19 samples originated in the United States, Italy and Spain.

Under the authors' procedure: Reference gene primer amplification gave estimated nucleated cell counts. Sequencing used immunoSEQ multiplex PCR; TCRdb keeps in-frame clones, though not all of them. V, J and clone size are those of that table, while D and trimming were read from the DNA. Of approximately 84,000 clones listed, 85% to 90% are singletons. Trimming stripped 5 bases from V and 0 bases from J, with 11 bases between. In germline, CDR1 is SGHVS, CDR2 FNYEAQ. This CDR3 contains 15 residues. Sequences were obtained from peripheral blood. The J gene is TRBJ2-1, the V gene TRBV7-6; possible D gene TRBD2, 5 bases. This TCR was sampled from a human donor with active COVID-19. The donor label of this sample is uncertain. The CDR3 here is CASSTTTSSYNEQFF. Here the CDR3 DNA reads TGTGCCAGCAGCACTACAACTAGCTCCTACAATGAGCAGTTCTTC.